This TCR beta chain was documented in a study of blood T cell repertoires in COVID-19. Overall study: Researchers got acute and convalescent COVID-19 samples from the United States, Italy and Spain. Sources were T cells, B-cell-depleted T cells, or PBMCs; the material itself was cDNA or gDNA.

Membership in each cohort depended on participant-reported clinical history. Repertoires were generated with immunoSEQ multiplex PCR, while TCRdb's copy carries only in-frame clones and drops some. The sample gives some 300,000 clones, under 90% of which show up once; almost 9.5% is in the top ten. Trimming cost V 3 bases and J 0 bases, with 6 bases left between them. The germline gives CDR1 LGHDT, CDR2 YNNKEL (reference sequence). This CDR3 spans 14 amino acids. The chain joins TRBV3-1 (or the pseudogene TRBV3-2) to TRBJ1-3; D not resolved. The sample was PBMCs or T cells enriched from blood (not recorded which). The TCR comes from a woman aged 25 to 39 who had recovered from COVID-19. CDR3 DNA: TGTGCCAGCAGCCAGGGCAACTCTGGAAACACCATATATTTT. It translates to CASSQGNSGNTIYF.